This T cell receptor (beta chain) was identified in a study of CD8 T cells in Susac syndrome. Findings and caveats of the study: The study recognized that the number of individuals in its TCR sequencing and HLA analysis was relatively small.

It was with random hexamers that roughly 0.45 to 1 ug RNA was reverse transcribed. A multiplex approach, immunoSEQ multiplex PCR, amplified TCR beta CDR3 across 54 Vbeta and 13 Jbeta. TCRdb re-called the immunoSEQ multiplex PCR reads with MiXCR, one entry per CDR3 protein. This sample has 250,000 to 300,000 distinct CDR3 sequences, with roughly 85% found just once. The germline V gene has CDR1 DFQATT and CDR2 SNEGSKA (reference sequence). The ends were cut back, 5 bases at V and 1 base at J, with 14 bases in the middle. The CDR3 extends over 14 amino acids. Remarks on this clonotype: What it binds is unknown.

Control patients had untreated stable or active relapsing-remitting multiple sclerosis by revised McDonald criteria. Sequencing was done on a sample of CD8+ T cells from PBMCs. This rearrangement joins TRBV20-1 to TRBJ1-1; possible D gene TRBD1, 5 bases. The TCR sequence derives from a human donor with multiple sclerosis. Written as DNA, the CDR3 is TGCAGTGCTGGAAATGGGGGGACGAACACTGAAGCTTTCTTT. It specifies CSAGNGGTNTEAFF.